This T cell receptor beta chain was sequenced for a study of blood T cell repertoires in COVID-19. At the level of the study: Material from acute and convalescent COVID-19 was sourced from the United States, Italy and Spain. T cells, B-cell-depleted T cells, or PBMCs supplied cDNA or gDNA.

This CDR3 has 17 amino acids. V shed 3 bases and J shed 0 bases, with 15 bases lying between them. CDR1 is LGHDT, CDR2 YNNKEL, per germline (reference sequence). This clone was picked up a small number of times. Authors' processing steps: By means of reference gene primer amplification, nucleated cell counts were estimated. Assay used: immunoSEQ multiplex PCR; TCRdb lists only in-frame clones, some missing. That table furnishes V, J and clone size, whereas the DNA furnished D and trimming. This table has fewer than 450,000 clones, about 90% appearing once. Two negative PCRs, clearance, or symptom resolution had been documented for recovered Cohort 3 donors.

Sequencing input: PBMCs or T cells enriched from blood (not recorded which). The TCR comes from a woman aged 30 to 39 who had recovered from COVID-19. This rearrangement joins TRBV3-1 (or the pseudogene TRBV3-2) to TRBJ1-3; TRBD1 might be the D (5 bases). The CDR3 reads CASSHDLDIRSGNTIYF. DNA of the CDR3: TGTGCCAGCAGCCATGATCTGGACATTCGCTCTGGAAACACCATATATTTT.